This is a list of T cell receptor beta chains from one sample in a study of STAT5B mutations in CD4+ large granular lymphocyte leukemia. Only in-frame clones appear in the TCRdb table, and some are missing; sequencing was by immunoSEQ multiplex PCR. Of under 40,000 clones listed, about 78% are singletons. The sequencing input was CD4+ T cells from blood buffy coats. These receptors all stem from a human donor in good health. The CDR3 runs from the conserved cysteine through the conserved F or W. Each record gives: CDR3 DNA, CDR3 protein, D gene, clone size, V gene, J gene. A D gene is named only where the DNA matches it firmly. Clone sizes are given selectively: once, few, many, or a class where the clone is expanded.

cdr3_nt: TGTGCCAGTAGTCCGTTCGGACAGACTAATTCACCCCTCCACTTT
cdr3_aa: CASSPFGQTNSPLHF
d_call: NA
clone_size: NA
v_call: TRBV19
j_call: TRBJ1-6

cdr3_nt: TGTGCCAGCAGCTCTAGTGGGGGCTTTTCCTACGAGCAGTACTTC
cdr3_aa: CASSSSGGFSYEQYF
d_call: NA
clone_size: NA
v_call: TRBV7-2
j_call: TRBJ2-7

cdr3_nt: TGTGCCAGCAGTTTTCGACAGGTTGAGACCCAGTACTTC
cdr3_aa: CASSFRQVETQYF
d_call: NA
clone_size: NA
v_call: TRBV27
j_call: TRBJ2-5

cdr3_nt: TGTGCCAGCAGCTGGGACAGGGTGCTACCGTACGAGCAGTACTTC
cdr3_aa: CASSWDRVLPYEQYF
d_call: TRBD1
clone_size: NA
v_call: TRBV5-5
j_call: TRBJ2-7

cdr3_nt: TGTGCCAGCAGCAAAGCGGGCCTCACGAACACCGGGGAGCTGTTTTTT
cdr3_aa: CASSKAGLTNTGELFF
d_call: NA
clone_size: NA
v_call: TRBV7-2
j_call: TRBJ2-2

cdr3_nt: TGTGCCATCAGTGTAACAGGGGCAGAAAATTCACCCCTCCACTTT
cdr3_aa: CAISVTGAENSPLHF
d_call: TRBD1
clone_size: NA
v_call: TRBV10-3
j_call: TRBJ1-6

cdr3_nt: TGTGCCAGCAGTGAACTGGGACCCCCTAATGAAAAACTGTTTTTT
cdr3_aa: CASSELGPPNEKLFF
d_call: NA
clone_size: NA
v_call: TRBV6-1
j_call: TRBJ1-4

cdr3_nt: TGTGCAAGTCGCTTAGCGTTTATGCGGAGACAAGAGACCCAGTACTTC
cdr3_aa: CASRLAFMRRQETQYF
d_call: NA
clone_size: once
v_call: TRBV12-2
j_call: TRBJ2-5

cdr3_nt: TGTGCCAGCTCACCCACGGGGGGGGACTATGGCTACACCTTC
cdr3_aa: CASSPTGGDYGYTF
d_call: NA
clone_size: NA
v_call: TRBV18
j_call: TRBJ1-2

cdr3_nt: TGTGCCAGCAGCCCACGGCCGGGACTACAAAACACCGGGGAGCTGTTTTTT
cdr3_aa: CASSPRPGLQNTGELFF
d_call: TRBD2
clone_size: NA
v_call: TRBV5-4
j_call: TRBJ2-2

cdr3_nt: TGTGCCAGCAGCTTAACCGAGGCTTCGGGCGGCTACACCTTC
cdr3_aa: CASSLTEASGGYTF
d_call: NA
clone_size: few
v_call: TRBV7-9
j_call: TRBJ1-2

cdr3_nt: TGTGCCAGCTCACCAAGAGGGCAGGGCGATGAGCAGTTCTTC
cdr3_aa: CASSPRGQGDEQFF
d_call: NA
clone_size: NA
v_call: TRBV18
j_call: TRBJ2-1

cdr3_nt: TGTGCCAGCAGTTATTTGGTAGCGGGAGCCCGTGGGACGCAGTATTTT
cdr3_aa: CASSYLVAGARGTQYF
d_call: TRBD2
clone_size: NA
v_call: TRBV6-5
j_call: TRBJ2-3

cdr3_nt: TGCGCCAGCAGCCCGGGCCAGGGACAGGGGGAGACCCAGTACTTC
cdr3_aa: CASSPGQGQGETQYF
d_call: TRBD1
clone_size: NA
v_call: TRBV5-1
j_call: TRBJ2-5

cdr3_nt: TGTGCCAGCAGTCCCCGACCCGCGGGTGAGCAGTACTTC
cdr3_aa: CASSPRPAGEQYF
d_call: NA
clone_size: NA
v_call: TRBV7-7
j_call: TRBJ2-7

cdr3_nt: TGTGCCAGTAGTATAGGGACAGTCGGTGAAAAACTGTTTTTT
cdr3_aa: CASSIGTVGEKLFF
d_call: NA
clone_size: NA
v_call: TRBV19
j_call: TRBJ1-4

cdr3_nt: TGTGCCAGCAGCGCTCGACTAGCGGGATTCTACAATGAGCAGTTCTTC
cdr3_aa: CASSARLAGFYNEQFF
d_call: TRBD2
clone_size: NA
v_call: TRBV9
j_call: TRBJ2-1

cdr3_nt: TGTGCCAGCAGCTTGGCGTTCCCAGCGGGAGTCAATGAGCAGTTCTTC
cdr3_aa: CASSLAFPAGVNEQFF
d_call: TRBD2
clone_size: NA
v_call: TRBV5-8
j_call: TRBJ2-1

cdr3_nt: TGTGCCAGCAGTGATCTCGGACAGGGGTTCTACGAGCAGTACTTC
cdr3_aa: CASSDLGQGFYEQYF
d_call: TRBD1
clone_size: NA
v_call: TRBV6-1
j_call: TRBJ2-7

cdr3_nt: TGTGCCAGCAGCTCCGGCTGGGGGGTTGAGACCCAGTACTTC
cdr3_aa: CASSSGWGVETQYF
d_call: NA
clone_size: NA
v_call: TRBV11-2
j_call: TRBJ2-5

cdr3_nt: TGTGCCAGCAGCTCGGGTGTCAAAGAGACCCAGTACTTC
cdr3_aa: CASSSGVKETQYF
d_call: NA
clone_size: NA
v_call: TRBV11-3
j_call: TRBJ2-5

cdr3_nt: TGTGCCAGCAGCGTACTAGCGGGGGCAAAAGCCGGGGAGCTGTTTTTT
cdr3_aa: CASSVLAGAKAGELFF
d_call: TRBD2
clone_size: NA
v_call: TRBV25-1
j_call: TRBJ2-2

cdr3_nt: TGTGCCAGCAGCTTAGAAGGGATTGAGGGGCAAGAGACCCAGTACTTC
cdr3_aa: CASSLEGIEGQETQYF
d_call: NA
clone_size: NA
v_call: TRBV7-9
j_call: TRBJ2-5

cdr3_nt: TGTGCCAGCAGTACCCCGCAGGGGGGACCTTACGAGCAGTACTTC
cdr3_aa: CASSTPQGGPYEQYF
d_call: NA
clone_size: NA
v_call: TRBV28
j_call: TRBJ2-7

cdr3_nt: TGTGCCAGCTCAACTGGGGAGGAAGAGACCCAGTACTTC
cdr3_aa: CASSTGEEETQYF
d_call: NA
clone_size: NA
v_call: TRBV18
j_call: TRBJ2-5

cdr3_nt: TGTGCCAGCTCACCCCCGGCAGGGGGAGCTAACTATGGCTACACCTTC
cdr3_aa: CASSPPAGGANYGYTF
d_call: TRBD1
clone_size: NA
v_call: TRBV18
j_call: TRBJ1-2

cdr3_nt: TGTGCCAGCAGCTTGAAAGATCCAGATACGCAGTATTTT
cdr3_aa: CASSLKDPDTQYF
d_call: NA
clone_size: NA
v_call: TRBV11-3
j_call: TRBJ2-3

cdr3_nt: TGTGCCAGCAGCCCCCGGGACTTTCCGGGGCAAGAGACCCAGTACTTC
cdr3_aa: CASSPRDFPGQETQYF
d_call: NA
clone_size: NA
v_call: TRBV7-9
j_call: TRBJ2-5

cdr3_nt: TGTGCCAGCTCCACAACAGGGGAGAACACTGAAGCTTTCTTT
cdr3_aa: CASSTTGENTEAFF
d_call: TRBD1
clone_size: few
v_call: TRBV18
j_call: TRBJ1-1

cdr3_nt: TGTGCTAGTGGTTCGGACAGGGGATGGAACAATGAGCAGTTCTTC
cdr3_aa: CASGSDRGWNNEQFF
d_call: TRBD1
clone_size: NA
v_call: TRBV12-5
j_call: TRBJ2-1

cdr3_nt: TGTGCCAGCTACGGACAGGGAGAGAGGGGCTACACCTTC
cdr3_aa: CASYGQGERGYTF
d_call: TRBD1
clone_size: NA
v_call: TRBV28
j_call: TRBJ1-2

cdr3_nt: TGTGCCATCAGTGAGTCGGTTTACGAGCAGTACTTC
cdr3_aa: CAISESVYEQYF
d_call: NA
clone_size: NA
v_call: TRBV10-3
j_call: TRBJ2-7

cdr3_nt: TGTGCCAGCGGGACCGACAATCAGCCCCAGCATTTT
cdr3_aa: CASGTDNQPQHF
d_call: NA
clone_size: NA
v_call: TRBV7-9
j_call: TRBJ1-5

cdr3_nt: TGTGCCAGCAGTTACTTCGGGGGGGGTCACCCCGGGGAGCTGTTTTTT
cdr3_aa: CASSYFGGGHPGELFF
d_call: TRBD2
clone_size: NA
v_call: TRBV6-5
j_call: TRBJ2-2

cdr3_nt: TGTGCCAGCAGCCCCCCCAGGTCGGGCAAAGGGGCTTTCTTT
cdr3_aa: CASSPPRSGKGAFF
d_call: NA
clone_size: NA
v_call: TRBV28
j_call: TRBJ1-1

cdr3_nt: TGTGCCAGCAGTGGGGCACAGGGAGGGGAAAAACTGTTTTTT
cdr3_aa: CASSGAQGGEKLFF
d_call: NA
clone_size: NA
v_call: TRBV6-5
j_call: TRBJ1-4

cdr3_nt: TGTGCCAGCTCACCCCTAGCGGGGGCCAAAAACATTCAGTACTTC
cdr3_aa: CASSPLAGAKNIQYF
d_call: TRBD2
clone_size: NA
v_call: TRBV18
j_call: TRBJ2-4

cdr3_nt: TGCGCCAGCAGCTTGGCTGGCGGGGGCCCCACAGATACGCAGTATTTT
cdr3_aa: CASSLAGGGPTDTQYF
d_call: NA
clone_size: NA
v_call: TRBV5-1
j_call: TRBJ2-3

cdr3_nt: TGTGCCATCAGTGCCGGTAACTGGAATTCACCCCTCCACTTT
cdr3_aa: CAISAGNWNSPLHF
d_call: NA
clone_size: NA
v_call: TRBV10-3
j_call: TRBJ1-6

cdr3_nt: TGTGCCAGTAGTAAATCCGGGACAATACCGAACGGGGAGCTGTTTTTT
cdr3_aa: CASSKSGTIPNGELFF
d_call: NA
clone_size: once
v_call: TRBV19
j_call: TRBJ2-2

cdr3_nt: TGTGCCAGCAGAACAACTAGCGGGGACTCCTACGAGCAGTACTTC
cdr3_aa: CASRTTSGDSYEQYF
d_call: TRBD2
clone_size: NA
v_call: TRBV6-1
j_call: TRBJ2-7

cdr3_nt: TGTGCCAGCAGTGTGGGCAGCCAAGAGACCCAGTACTTC
cdr3_aa: CASSVGSQETQYF
d_call: NA
clone_size: NA
v_call: TRBV6-1
j_call: TRBJ2-5

cdr3_nt: TGTGCCTGCGCCAGGGGGCGAAGCACTGGCTACACCTTC
cdr3_aa: CACARGRSTGYTF
d_call: TRBD1
clone_size: NA
v_call: TRBV2
j_call: TRBJ1-2

cdr3_nt: TGTGCCAGCAGCTTGGCCGTGACTAGCGGGGTCGAGCAGTACTTC
cdr3_aa: CASSLAVTSGVEQYF
d_call: TRBD2
clone_size: few
v_call: TRBV5-4
j_call: TRBJ2-7

cdr3_nt: TGTGCCAGAAGCCCCCGACCTGGAAACACCATATATTTT
cdr3_aa: CARSPRPGNTIYF
d_call: NA
clone_size: NA
v_call: TRBV5-3
j_call: TRBJ1-3

cdr3_nt: TGTGCCAGCAGCTTAGAGGGGGCGCTGAACACCGGGGAGCTGTTTTTT
cdr3_aa: CASSLEGALNTGELFF
d_call: TRBD1
clone_size: NA
v_call: TRBV7-2
j_call: TRBJ2-2

cdr3_nt: TGTGCCACCTCAGGGGTGTTGGGCGAGCAGTACTTC
cdr3_aa: CATSGVLGEQYF
d_call: NA
clone_size: once
v_call: TRBV28
j_call: TRBJ2-7

cdr3_nt: TGTGCCAGCAGGTCCGGGACAGGGTATGAAAAACTGTTTTTT
cdr3_aa: CASRSGTGYEKLFF
d_call: TRBD1
clone_size: few
v_call: TRBV28
j_call: TRBJ1-4

cdr3_nt: TGTGCCAGCACCATTGCCCGGGGTCAAGAGACCCAGTACTTC
cdr3_aa: CASTIARGQETQYF
d_call: NA
clone_size: NA
v_call: TRBV6-6
j_call: TRBJ2-5

cdr3_nt: TGTGCCAGCAGCTTAGGGGCGGGGGTCACTGAAGCTTTCTTT
cdr3_aa: CASSLGAGVTEAFF
d_call: NA
clone_size: few
v_call: TRBV7-2
j_call: TRBJ1-1

cdr3_nt: TGTGCCAGCAGCAGAAGCGGGAGCCCCTACAATGAGCAGTTCTTC
cdr3_aa: CASSRSGSPYNEQFF
d_call: TRBD2
clone_size: NA
v_call: TRBV6-5
j_call: TRBJ2-1

cdr3_nt: TGTGCCAGCGGGGGAGGAGGGGCCACCACTGAAGCTTTCTTT
cdr3_aa: CASGGGGATTEAFF
d_call: NA
clone_size: NA
v_call: TRBV28
j_call: TRBJ1-1

cdr3_nt: TGTGCCAGTAGTATAGGAGGGGACGGGGCCAAAAACATTCAGTACTTC
cdr3_aa: CASSIGGDGAKNIQYF
d_call: NA
clone_size: NA
v_call: TRBV19
j_call: TRBJ2-4

cdr3_nt: TGTGCCAGCAGCTTAGGCCGCGGGGGGCCATACAATGAGCAGTTCTTC
cdr3_aa: CASSLGRGGPYNEQFF
d_call: TRBD2
clone_size: NA
v_call: TRBV13
j_call: TRBJ2-1

cdr3_nt: TGTGCCAGCAGCCCGACAGGGCCTGGAAACACCATATATTTT
cdr3_aa: CASSPTGPGNTIYF
d_call: TRBD1
clone_size: once
v_call: TRBV11-2
j_call: TRBJ1-3

cdr3_nt: TGTGCCATCAGTGAGGGTTCGGGCGCGGGGACCCAGTACTTC
cdr3_aa: CAISEGSGAGTQYF
d_call: NA
clone_size: NA
v_call: TRBV10-3
j_call: TRBJ2-5

cdr3_nt: TGTGCCAGCTCACACAGGGACACTGAAGCTTTCTTT
cdr3_aa: CASSHRDTEAFF
d_call: NA
clone_size: few
v_call: TRBV18
j_call: TRBJ1-1

cdr3_nt: TGTGCCAGCGCGGTCTCGGGAGCTACCAGGTACGAGCAGTACTTC
cdr3_aa: CASAVSGATRYEQYF
d_call: NA
clone_size: once
v_call: TRBV6-5
j_call: TRBJ2-7

cdr3_nt: TGTGCCAGCAGCTCGGGACAGTCAAATGAAAAACTGTTTTTT
cdr3_aa: CASSSGQSNEKLFF
d_call: TRBD1
clone_size: NA
v_call: TRBV6-5
j_call: TRBJ1-4